A selection of T cell receptor beta chains follows, all from one sample in a study of neurological immune-mediated disorders. TCRdb independently ran MiXCR on the 5' RACE reads; one entry per CDR3 protein. The repertoire includes roughly 56,000 distinct CDR3 sequences, over 9.5% of them detected once, and 1.5% to 2% sits in the top ten. The sequenced material came from PBMCs. These receptors were collected from a man in his 60s in good health. The CDR3 runs from the conserved cysteine through the conserved F or W. D genes are given only for firm matches. The listing skips clone size in some rows; elsewhere it reads once, few, many or a size class.

abundance: many; d_gene: NA; j_gene: TRBJ2-3; v_gene: TRBV7-2; CDR3nt: TGTGCCAGCCTGCGGGGCCCCACAGATACGCAGTATTTT; CDR3aa: CASLRGPTDTQYF
abundance: many; d_gene: TRBD1; j_gene: TRBJ2-7; v_gene: TRBV6-6; CDR3nt: TGTGCCAGCAGTTCCGGGACAGGGTACTACGAGCAGTACTTC; CDR3aa: CASSSGTGYYEQYF
abundance: many; d_gene: TRBD1; j_gene: TRBJ2-1; v_gene: TRBV9; CDR3nt: TGTGCCAGCAGGGGAACAGGGGAAAGCAATGAGCAGTTCTTC; CDR3aa: CASRGTGESNEQFF
abundance: many; d_gene: NA; j_gene: TRBJ2-5; v_gene: TRBV5-1; CDR3nt: TGCGCCAGCAGCTTGAACCCCCGAGAGACCCAGTACTTC; CDR3aa: CASSLNPRETQYF
abundance: many; d_gene: TRBD2; j_gene: TRBJ2-1; v_gene: TRBV5-5; CDR3nt: TGTGCCAGCAGCTTGGCTAGCGGGGGTAGCAATGAGCAGTTCTTC; CDR3aa: CASSLASGGSNEQFF
abundance: many; d_gene: TRBD2; j_gene: TRBJ2-1; v_gene: TRBV20-1; CDR3nt: TGCAGTGCTGGGCGGGGGGGGATCTACAATGAGCAGTTCTTC; CDR3aa: CSAGRGGIYNEQFF
abundance: many; d_gene: NA; j_gene: TRBJ1-3; v_gene: TRBV20-1; CDR3nt: TGCAGTGCTAGGCCCGAAAACTCTGGAAACACCATATATTTT; CDR3aa: CSARPENSGNTIYF
abundance: many; d_gene: NA; j_gene: TRBJ1-2; v_gene: TRBV12-3/TRBV12-4; CDR3nt: TGTGCCAGCAGTTCGTACAGCGGCTACACCTTC; CDR3aa: CASSSYSGYTF
abundance: many; d_gene: TRBD1; j_gene: TRBJ1-6; v_gene: TRBV12-3/TRBV12-4; CDR3nt: TGTGCCAGCAGTATGACAGGGGGTAATTCACCCCTCCACTTT; CDR3aa: CASSMTGGNSPLHF
abundance: many; d_gene: TRBD1; j_gene: TRBJ1-5; v_gene: TRBV7-2; CDR3nt: TGTGCCAGCAGCTTAGGGACAGGGTCAAGTCAGCCCCAGCATTTT; CDR3aa: CASSLGTGSSQPQHF
abundance: many; d_gene: TRBD1; j_gene: TRBJ2-5; v_gene: TRBV9; CDR3nt: TGTGCCAGCAGCGGGACAGGGCCTAAAGAGACCCAGTACTTC; CDR3aa: CASSGTGPKETQYF
abundance: many; d_gene: NA; j_gene: TRBJ2-7; v_gene: TRBV5-1; CDR3nt: TGCGCCAGCAGCTTGGGGGGTGGTGACTACGAGCAGTACTTC; CDR3aa: CASSLGGGDYEQYF
abundance: few; d_gene: NA; j_gene: TRBJ1-2; v_gene: TRBV20-1; CDR3nt: TGCAGTGCTGTAGGGGGTAACTATGGCTACACCTTC; CDR3aa: CSAVGGNYGYTF
abundance: many; d_gene: TRBD1; j_gene: TRBJ2-3; v_gene: TRBV9; CDR3nt: TGTGCCAGCAGCGCAAGACCGACCCCGACAGGGACGTTCACAGATACGCAGTATTTT; CDR3aa: CASSARPTPTGTFTDTQYF
abundance: many; d_gene: TRBD2; j_gene: TRBJ2-5; v_gene: TRBV5-1; CDR3nt: TGCGCCAGCAGCCCGCGGGAGACCCAAGAGACCCAGTACTTC; CDR3aa: CASSPRETQETQYF
abundance: NA; d_gene: NA; j_gene: TRBJ2-2; v_gene: TRBV9; CDR3nt: TGTGCCAGCCGGGTGGGGGAAGTCCCCGGGGAGCTGTTTTTT; CDR3aa: CASRVGEVPGELFF
abundance: NA; d_gene: NA; j_gene: TRBJ2-6; v_gene: TRBV4-3; CDR3nt: TGCGCCAGCAGCCAAACCCTGGGAGCTGGGGCCAACGTCCTGACTTTC; CDR3aa: CASSQTLGAGANVLTF
abundance: many; d_gene: NA; j_gene: TRBJ1-4; v_gene: TRBV28; CDR3nt: TGTGCCAGCACTCCTCACGGATCATTTGGGGAAAAACTGTTTTTT; CDR3aa: CASTPHGSFGEKLFF
abundance: many; d_gene: NA; j_gene: TRBJ2-7; v_gene: TRBV7-2; CDR3nt: TGTGCCAGCAGCCCGACTATCCTAAGTCACGAGCAGTACTTC; CDR3aa: CASSPTILSHEQYF
abundance: many; d_gene: NA; j_gene: TRBJ1-2; v_gene: TRBV10-2; CDR3nt: TGCGCCAGCAGTCACGAACCTGACTTCTATGGCTACACCTTC; CDR3aa: CASSHEPDFYGYTF
abundance: many; d_gene: NA; j_gene: TRBJ1-1; v_gene: TRBV5-1; CDR3nt: TGCGCCAGCAGCTTGCAGGGTATGGGCACTGAAGCTTTCTTT; CDR3aa: CASSLQGMGTEAFF
abundance: many; d_gene: NA; j_gene: TRBJ2-7; v_gene: TRBV19; CDR3nt: TGTGCCAGTAGTATAGGCAACGAGCAGTACTTC; CDR3aa: CASSIGNEQYF
abundance: many; d_gene: NA; j_gene: TRBJ2-7; v_gene: TRBV20-1; CDR3nt: TGCAGTGCTTCAGATGTCCGGGACTTCGAGCAGTACTTC; CDR3aa: CSASDVRDFEQYF
abundance: many; d_gene: NA; j_gene: TRBJ2-2; v_gene: TRBV6-2/TRBV6-3; CDR3nt: TGTGCCAGCAGTACTAGACAGCACACCGGGGAGCTGTTTTTT; CDR3aa: CASSTRQHTGELFF
abundance: NA; d_gene: TRBD1; j_gene: TRBJ1-2; v_gene: TRBV20-1; CDR3nt: TGCAGTGCTAGAGCCCCGACAGGGGGTTATGGCTACACCTTC; CDR3aa: CSARAPTGGYGYTF
abundance: many; d_gene: TRBD1; j_gene: TRBJ2-3; v_gene: TRBV20-1; CDR3nt: TGCAGTGCGGACAGGGCAGGAGATACGCAGTATTTT; CDR3aa: CSADRAGDTQYF
abundance: many; d_gene: NA; j_gene: TRBJ1-5; v_gene: TRBV2; CDR3nt: TGTGCCAGCAAAGGAGAGAATCAGCCCCAGCATTTT; CDR3aa: CASKGENQPQHF
abundance: NA; d_gene: NA; j_gene: TRBJ1-2; v_gene: TRBV6-5; CDR3nt: TGTGCCAGCAGCCCACAGGGCCTCGGCTACACCTTC; CDR3aa: CASSPQGLGYTF
abundance: many; d_gene: TRBD2; j_gene: TRBJ2-5; v_gene: TRBV7-2; CDR3nt: TGTGCCAGCAGCTTGACGCAGCGGGGGGGAAGAGAGACCCAGTACTTC; CDR3aa: CASSLTQRGGRETQYF
abundance: many; d_gene: NA; j_gene: TRBJ1-1; v_gene: TRBV20-1; CDR3nt: TGCAGTGCTATTCGGGGAACGAACACTGAAGCTTTCTTT; CDR3aa: CSAIRGTNTEAFF
abundance: many; d_gene: NA; j_gene: TRBJ1-5; v_gene: TRBV5-5; CDR3nt: TGTGCCAGCAGCTTGGAAGGCATGGAGAGGCAGCCCCAGCATTTT; CDR3aa: CASSLEGMERQPQHF
abundance: many; d_gene: TRBD2; j_gene: TRBJ2-1; v_gene: TRBV20-1; CDR3nt: TGCAGTGCTAGCTCGGCTAGCGGGGGTTACAATGAGCAGTTCTTC; CDR3aa: CSASSASGGYNEQFF
abundance: many; d_gene: TRBD2; j_gene: TRBJ2-5; v_gene: TRBV28; CDR3nt: TGTGCCAGCATGCGGGGGGAACGAGAGACCCAGTACTTC; CDR3aa: CASMRGERETQYF
abundance: many; d_gene: NA; j_gene: TRBJ1-5; v_gene: TRBV20-1; CDR3nt: TGCAGTGCTATGGCGGGGGCGGTCAATCAGCCCCAGCATTTT; CDR3aa: CSAMAGAVNQPQHF